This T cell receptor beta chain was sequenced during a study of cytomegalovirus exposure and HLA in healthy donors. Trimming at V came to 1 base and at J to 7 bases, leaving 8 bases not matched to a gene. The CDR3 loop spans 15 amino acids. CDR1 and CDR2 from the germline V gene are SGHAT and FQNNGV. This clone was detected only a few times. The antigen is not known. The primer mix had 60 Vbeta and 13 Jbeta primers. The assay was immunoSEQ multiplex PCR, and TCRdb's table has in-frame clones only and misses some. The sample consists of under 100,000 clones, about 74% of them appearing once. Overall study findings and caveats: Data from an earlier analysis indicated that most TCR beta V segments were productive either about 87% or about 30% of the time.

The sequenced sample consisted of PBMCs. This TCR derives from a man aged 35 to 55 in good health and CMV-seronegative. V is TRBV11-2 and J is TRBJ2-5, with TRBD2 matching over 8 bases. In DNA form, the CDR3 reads TGTGCCAGCAGCTTAGTAGGTGGGGCGGGGGGGACCCAGTACTTC. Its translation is CASSLVGGAGGTQYF.